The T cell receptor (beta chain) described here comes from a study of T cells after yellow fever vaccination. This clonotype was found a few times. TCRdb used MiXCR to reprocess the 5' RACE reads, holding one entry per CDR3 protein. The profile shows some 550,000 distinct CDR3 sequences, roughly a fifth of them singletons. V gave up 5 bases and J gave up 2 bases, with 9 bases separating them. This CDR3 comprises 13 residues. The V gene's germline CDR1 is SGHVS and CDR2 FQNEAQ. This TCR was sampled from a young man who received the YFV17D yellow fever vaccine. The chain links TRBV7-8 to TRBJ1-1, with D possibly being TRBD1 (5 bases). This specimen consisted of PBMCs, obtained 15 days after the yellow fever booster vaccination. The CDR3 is CASSVDRNTEAFF. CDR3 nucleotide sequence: TGTGCCAGCAGCGTCGACAGAAACACTGAAGCTTTCTTT.